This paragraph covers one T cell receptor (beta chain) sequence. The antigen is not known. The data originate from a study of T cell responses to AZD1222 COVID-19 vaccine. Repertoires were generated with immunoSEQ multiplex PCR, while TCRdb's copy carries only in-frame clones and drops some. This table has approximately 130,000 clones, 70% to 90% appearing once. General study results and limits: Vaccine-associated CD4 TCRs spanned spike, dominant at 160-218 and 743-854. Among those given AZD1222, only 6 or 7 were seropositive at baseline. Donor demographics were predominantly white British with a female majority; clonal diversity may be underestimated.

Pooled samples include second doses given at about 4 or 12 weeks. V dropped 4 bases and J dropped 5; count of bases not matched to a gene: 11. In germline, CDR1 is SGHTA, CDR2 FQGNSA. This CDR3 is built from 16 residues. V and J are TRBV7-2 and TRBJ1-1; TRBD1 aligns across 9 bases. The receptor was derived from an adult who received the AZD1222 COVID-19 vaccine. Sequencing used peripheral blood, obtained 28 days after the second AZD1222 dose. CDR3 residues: CASSWSRDRVGTEAFF. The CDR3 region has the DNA TGTGCCAGCAGCTGGTCCCGGGACAGGGTAGGGACTGAAGCTTTCTTT. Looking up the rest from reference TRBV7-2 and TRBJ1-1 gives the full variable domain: GAGVSQSPSNKVTEKGKDVELRCDPISGHTALYWYRQSLGQGLEFLIYFQGNSAPDKSGLPSDRFSAERTGGSVSTLTIQRTQQEDSAVYLCASSWSRDRVGTEAFFGQGTRLTVV.